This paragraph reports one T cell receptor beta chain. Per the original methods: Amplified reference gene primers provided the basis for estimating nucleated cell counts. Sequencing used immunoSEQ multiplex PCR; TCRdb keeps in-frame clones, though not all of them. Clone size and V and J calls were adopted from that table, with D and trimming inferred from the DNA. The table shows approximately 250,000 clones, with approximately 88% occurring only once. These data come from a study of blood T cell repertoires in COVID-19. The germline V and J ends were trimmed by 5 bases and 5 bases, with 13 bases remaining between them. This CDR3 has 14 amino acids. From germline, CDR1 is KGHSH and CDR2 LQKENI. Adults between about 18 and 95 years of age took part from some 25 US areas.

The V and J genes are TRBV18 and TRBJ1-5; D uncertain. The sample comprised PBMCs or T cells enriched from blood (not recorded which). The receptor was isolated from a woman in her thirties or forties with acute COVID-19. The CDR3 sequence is CASSRRPGDQPQHF. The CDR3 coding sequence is TGTGCCAGCTCAAGGAGGCCCGGGGATCAGCCCCAGCATTTT.